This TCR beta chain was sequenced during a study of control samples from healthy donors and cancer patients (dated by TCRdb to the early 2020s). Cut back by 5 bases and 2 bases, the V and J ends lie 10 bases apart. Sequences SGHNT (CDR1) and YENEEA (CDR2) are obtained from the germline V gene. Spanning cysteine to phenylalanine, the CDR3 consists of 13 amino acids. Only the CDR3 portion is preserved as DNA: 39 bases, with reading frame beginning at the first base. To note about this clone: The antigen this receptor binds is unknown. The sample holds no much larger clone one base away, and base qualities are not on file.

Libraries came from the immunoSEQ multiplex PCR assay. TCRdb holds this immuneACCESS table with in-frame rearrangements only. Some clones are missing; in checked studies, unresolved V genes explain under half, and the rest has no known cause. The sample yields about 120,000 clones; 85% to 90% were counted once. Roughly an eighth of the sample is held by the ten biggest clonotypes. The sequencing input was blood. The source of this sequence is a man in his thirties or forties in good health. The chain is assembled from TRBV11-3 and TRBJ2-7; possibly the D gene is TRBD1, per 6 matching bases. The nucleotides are TGTGCCAGCAGCCCACAGGGAACCTACGAGCAGTACTTC. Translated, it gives CASSPQGTYEQYF.